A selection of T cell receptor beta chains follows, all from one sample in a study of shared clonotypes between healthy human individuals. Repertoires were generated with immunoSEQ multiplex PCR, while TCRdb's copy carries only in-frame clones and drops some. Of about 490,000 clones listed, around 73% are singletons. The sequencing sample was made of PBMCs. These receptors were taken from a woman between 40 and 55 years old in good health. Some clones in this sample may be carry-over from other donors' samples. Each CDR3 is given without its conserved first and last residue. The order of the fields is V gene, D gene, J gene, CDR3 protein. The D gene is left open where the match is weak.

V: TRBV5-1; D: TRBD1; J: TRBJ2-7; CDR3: ASSRGQGYEQY
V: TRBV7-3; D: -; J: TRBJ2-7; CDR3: ASSLNSGNYEQY
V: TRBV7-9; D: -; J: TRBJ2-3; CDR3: ASSLDPTNTQY
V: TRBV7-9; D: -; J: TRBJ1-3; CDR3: ASSSGMADTLSGNTIY
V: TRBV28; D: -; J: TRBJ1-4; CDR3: AIRRTRGEKLF
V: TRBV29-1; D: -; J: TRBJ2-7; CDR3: SVAGTSPYEQY
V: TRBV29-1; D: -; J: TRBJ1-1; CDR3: SAGPATNTEAF
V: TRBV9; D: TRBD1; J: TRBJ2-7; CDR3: ASSVRDRAYEQY
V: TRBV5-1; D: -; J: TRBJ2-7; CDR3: ASSQDTSEQY
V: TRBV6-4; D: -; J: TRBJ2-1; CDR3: ASSEAGSSYNEQF
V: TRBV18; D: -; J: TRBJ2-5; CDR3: ASSPPPGVQETQY
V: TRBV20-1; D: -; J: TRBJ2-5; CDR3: SAPFGETQY
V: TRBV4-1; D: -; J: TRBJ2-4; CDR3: ASSQGQGNDIQY
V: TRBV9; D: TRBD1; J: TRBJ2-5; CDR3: ASSPPTGSETQY
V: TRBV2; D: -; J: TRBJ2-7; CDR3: ASSGRTADYEQY
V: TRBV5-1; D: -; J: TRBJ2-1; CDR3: ASSLTTSTAYNEQF
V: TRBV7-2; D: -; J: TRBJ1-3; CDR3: ASSLDGGPGNTIY
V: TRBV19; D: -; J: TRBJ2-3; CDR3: ASSPRGDTQY
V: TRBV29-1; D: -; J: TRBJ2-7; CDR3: SVVVLLARYEQY
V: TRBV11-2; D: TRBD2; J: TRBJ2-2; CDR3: ASSLWAGGSPTGELF
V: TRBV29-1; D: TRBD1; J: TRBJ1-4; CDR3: SAGDSNEKLF
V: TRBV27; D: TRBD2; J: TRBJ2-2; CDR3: ASGGGRASGELF
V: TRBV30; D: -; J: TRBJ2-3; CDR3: AWSVPAAVTDTQY
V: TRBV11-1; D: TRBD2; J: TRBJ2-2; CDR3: ASSATGTSGSTGELF
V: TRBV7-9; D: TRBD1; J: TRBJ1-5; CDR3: ASSLGTGNQPQH
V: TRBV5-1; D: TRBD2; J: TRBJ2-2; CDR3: ASSLEPSGQNTGELF
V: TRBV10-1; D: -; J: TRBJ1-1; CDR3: ASSEWMGRNTEAF
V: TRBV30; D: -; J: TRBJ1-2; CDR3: AWSLGRIYGYT